The entry that follows covers one TCR beta chain sequence. This clone turned up a few times. Its antigen specificity is not known. Base qualities are not at hand, and no much larger clone is one base apart. This sample is part of a study of cytomegalovirus exposure and HLA in healthy donors (dated by TCRdb to the late 2010s). Regarding the complete study: An earlier analysis of approximately 600 of the donors reported roughly 270 Gb of sequence data and 100 million to 130 million unique TCR beta sequences from about 200 million T cells. In the later analysis, no new phenotypic data were used to find candidate immune exposures; instead, reliance was placed on TCR beta sequences and their occurrence across donors. An early release that covered roughly 600 HLA-typed donors contained about 300 gigabases of sequencing data and approximately 85 million unique TCR sequences. The study aimed to test whether cataloging public T cell receptors could reveal signatures of past pathogen exposure. Donor age, sex, ethnicity and CMV serostatus were compiled alongside the repertoire data. Because of strong linkage in the cohort, roughly five DR-DQ haplotypes were treated as single units for association and clustering. The study used immunosequencing to profile the T cell repertoires of approximately 630 subjects and linked those repertoires to cytomegalovirus serostatus. Both class I and class II loci were covered by HLA typing, at four-digit resolution. In addition to the first cohort of 650 to 750 subjects, a separate validation cohort of approximately 110 different subjects was used. The number of typed donors differed by locus: about 620-630 for A, B, C, DRB1 and DQB1; roughly 510 for DQA1; approximately 600 for DPA1; and 400 to 480 for DPB1. Of the approximately 370 genotyped donors, approximately 80% were placed in the genetic ancestry cluster associated with self-reported Caucasian donors. A later analysis re-examined previously published TCR beta repertoires from over 500 donors and added high-resolution HLA genotyping to investigate patterns of TCR occurrence. A later genetic analysis took genome-wide SNP genotypes for about three fifths of the 666 donors and used that subset as a discovery cohort. On average, about 240,000 unique TCR beta nucleotide sequences were sequenced per donor among 300 to 500 genotyped donors of the cohort, with 15% to 20% of those sequences being non-productive. To decide whether each TCR beta V gene segment behaved as functional or pseudogenic, an earlier analysis of 587 of the donors relied on high-throughput TCR beta sequencing. To predict cytomegalovirus infection status, the study brought together high-throughput TCR immunosequencing, statistical association of individual TCRs with disease status, and machine learning. All discovery cohort repertoires had been generated using a single sequencing platform. General conclusions and limits of the study: At a false discovery rate of 0.05, a later analysis linked 15,000 to 20,000 TCR beta sequences to specific HLA alleles. Because HLA typing was missing for some donors at each locus, association tests included only the typed subset. The presence/absence analyses assumed that sequencing depth was roughly uniform across donors, and that assumption may not be true. The authors suggested that the approach could potentially be generalized to other disease states and immunological phenotypes. In this cohort, only TCR beta chains were sequenced, and detectable features were limited by the absence of alpha or paired-chain data. Most CMV-associated TCR beta chains appeared to be HLA-restricted in a later analysis, and the HLA associations seemed to be driven largely by CMV exposure. The 87-base-pair reads could not distinguish some IMGT-functional V segments, including TRBV6-2 and TRBV6-3, so those segments were excluded. According to a later analysis, TCR association rates differed among HLA loci, with DRB1 alleles showing the most associated TCRs and HLA-C alleles showing the fewest. Immune exposure information for the cohort was limited to CMV serostatus. When HLA alleles, especially DR and DQ, strongly co-occurred, attributing TCR associations to individual alleles was difficult. Three of the identified cytomegalovirus-associated TCR beta chains were confirmed in vitro to be specific for cytomegalovirus antigens. In a later analysis, HLA-associated TCR beta chains were found to be more clonally expanded and to have lower generation probabilities than equally common non-associated chains. The sequencing pipeline was judged likely to have produced a cluster of highly shared sequence variants as a technical artifact. In a later genetic analysis, a missense DCLRE1C variant was associated with V-gene and J-gene trimming of TCR beta chains, and the association was replicated in an independent cohort. Compared with the roughly 710-donor mean, donors in an Asian-associated ancestry cluster had fewer N-insertions in productive TCRs, according to a later genetic analysis. The earlier analysis of about 600 of the donors excluded over 15 rarely observed V segments, including chromosome 9 orphons, because counts were too low. A further reported finding was that TCR beta sequences accurately predicted the HLA-A and HLA-B alleles for most subjects in the first cohort. An earlier analysis of approximately 540 of the donors showed that most TCR beta V segments appeared in productive rearrangements either about 87% or about 30% of the time, which broadly matched IMGT annotations. In a later analysis, several top co-occurrence clusters were reported to appear linked to parvovirus B19, influenza, CMV and Epstein-Barr virus. Correlated functional status among segregating V segments might reflect linkage disequilibrium, but an unknown experimental factor could not be ruled out. While some public TCRs were present in many individuals, most TCR sequences turned up only very rarely across donors. The study listed 164 TCR beta chains as associated with cytomegalovirus. The classifier was reported to diagnose cytomegalovirus status with high specificity and sensitivity in both the original cohort and the validation cohort.

The trim is 1 base for V and 6 bases for J, with a gap of 10 bases between the germline ends. The CDR3 starts with the cysteine, ends with the phenylalanine, and has 14 residues. Of the read, only the CDR3 DNA is kept; its 42 bases are in frame from base 1. Sequences SEHNR (CDR1) and FQNEAQ (CDR2) are obtained from the germline V gene (reference sequence). The cohort comprised 710 or so healthy bone marrow donors. Cohort members were all nominally healthy when sampled, although unrecorded immune exposures were likely present. The donor tested CMV seronegative, placing the donor among the approximately 400 seronegative members of the cohort. A peripheral blood sample was provided by each donor, and peripheral blood mononuclear cells were used for TCR beta sequencing. Genomic DNA was extracted from the blood cell samples with the Qiagen DNeasy Blood Extraction Kit. The library was generated by the immunoSEQ multiplex PCR assay. For the multiplex PCR, a mixture combining 60 forward primers for TCR Vbeta segments and 13 reverse primers for TCR Jbeta segments was used. The CDR3 region of rearranged TCR beta genes was amplified from genomic DNA with a multiplex PCR assay. Amplified TCR beta libraries were sequenced as 87-base-pair reads on the Illumina HiSeq System. As for how the authors treated the data: Across the 666 repertoires, a later analysis counted roughly 77 million unique TCR beta chains, some 11 million of which were shared by at least two donors. Raw reads were error-corrected and collapsed into unique sequences with a nearest-neighbor algorithm that merged closely related sequences to remove PCR and sequencing errors. To assign V, D and J gene segments, CDR3 sequences were aligned to IMGT reference sequences. For a sequence to be retained, a match of at least six nucleotides to both a V gene segment and a J gene segment was required. Rearrangements were classified as productive when the CDR3 lacked stop codons and remained in frame with V and J, and all other rearrangements were classified as non-productive. Following IMGT convention, CDR3 was defined as the stretch from the second conserved V-encoded cysteine to the conserved J-encoded phenylalanine. Sequences without an unambiguous match to a single V gene segment were excluded from the earlier analysis of over 500 of the donors. An earlier analysis of around 600 of the donors classified V segments as functional when productive rearrangements were above 56.7% and as segregating when the standard deviation between donors was above 5%. A statistical classification framework was developed to diagnose cytomegalovirus status using the catalog of TCR beta chain sequences. V and J gene assignment, in a later analysis, came from comparing TCR nucleotide sequences with IMGT/GENE-DB human TR gene sequences. The TCRdist pipeline was used in a later analysis to assign CDR3 sequences and most-parsimonious VDJ recombination scenarios. A later analysis defined each TCR beta chain by its CDR3 amino acid sequence plus V-gene family, and excluded reads lacking a unique V-gene family. As a way to deal with suspected cross-contamination and a sequencing artifact, a later analysis dropped over 550 nucleotide sequences that were highly shared and had low generation probability. In a later analysis, a clonal expansion index for each public chain was calculated from normalized within-repertoire ranks of inferred template counts. In a later analysis, generation probabilities were computed using a VDJ recombination model fitted to out-of-frame rearrangements, and the results were checked against IGoR. In a later analysis, TCR-TCR, TCR-HLA and TCR-CMV co-occurrence was scored with hypergeometric tests, and a repertoire-size bias correction was applied to TCR pairs. False discovery rates were estimated in a later analysis by permuting HLA or CMV assignments 20 times. In a later analysis, co-occurring TCRs were grouped using DBSCAN, with TCRdist sequence similarity added in when clustering inside HLA-allele-positive subsets. Repertoires with fewer than 30,000 or more than 120,000 public chains were left out of co-occurrence clustering, as were about 5 repertoires with anomalous nucleotide sharing. TCRdb obtained this table from immuneACCESS and retained in-frame rearrangements with V and J assigned. These tables miss some clones; where compared with another copy, unresolved V genes account for less than half of the shortfall, and the remainder is unexplained. D and trimming come from the DNA, and the V and J calls and clone size come from that table. The sample profile shows roughly 200,000 clones; approximately 86% of them were found once. Less than 0.35% of the sample rests with the top ten.

The sample consisted of PBMCs. The chain was built from TRBV7-9 and TRBJ2-1; no D gene can be assigned with confidence. The receptor's source is a woman in her 30s in good health and CMV-seronegative. In nucleotide form, the sequence is TGTGCCAGCAGCTTAGAGAGGAGTATCAATGAGCAGTTCTTC. This translates into CASSLERSINEQFF. Where the CDR3 stops, the reference TRBV7-9 and TRBJ2-1 genes take over; the full variable domain is DTGVSQNPRHKITKRGQNVTFRCDPISEHNRLYWYRQTLGQGPEFLTYFQNEAQLEKSRLLSDRFSAERPKGSFSTLEIQRTEQGDSAMYLCASSLERSINEQFFGPGTRLTVL.